This T cell receptor beta chain was observed in a study of OX40 agonist ivuxolimab in advanced cancers. On this clone itself: Its antigen is not identified.

The protocol was immunoSEQ multiplex PCR, while the TCRdb copy is restricted to in-frame clones and leaves out a portion. The sample lists some 69,000 clones, about 86% occurring once. The CDR3 contains 15 residues. Trimming took 1 base from V and 3 from J, leaving 10 bases between them. Germline assignment: CDR1 LNHNV and CDR2 YYDKDF (reference sequence). Broader study findings: The investigators did not determine what antigen specificity the expanded peripheral T cells had. Within 6 weeks, CD4+ and CD8+ blood T cells expanded clonally at 0.1 to 3.0 mg/kg.

The sequencing used CD4+ or CD8+ T cells sorted from blood, collected in a trial of the OX40 agonist ivuxolimab. The genes are TRBV15 and TRBJ1-5; D uncertain. This TCR was sampled from an adult with an advanced solid tumor such as melanoma, head and neck, liver or kidney cancer. The CDR3 reads CATSRVTGSNQPQHF. CDR3 nucleotide sequence: TGTGCCACCAGCAGAGTCACGGGATCCAATCAGCCCCAGCATTTT.